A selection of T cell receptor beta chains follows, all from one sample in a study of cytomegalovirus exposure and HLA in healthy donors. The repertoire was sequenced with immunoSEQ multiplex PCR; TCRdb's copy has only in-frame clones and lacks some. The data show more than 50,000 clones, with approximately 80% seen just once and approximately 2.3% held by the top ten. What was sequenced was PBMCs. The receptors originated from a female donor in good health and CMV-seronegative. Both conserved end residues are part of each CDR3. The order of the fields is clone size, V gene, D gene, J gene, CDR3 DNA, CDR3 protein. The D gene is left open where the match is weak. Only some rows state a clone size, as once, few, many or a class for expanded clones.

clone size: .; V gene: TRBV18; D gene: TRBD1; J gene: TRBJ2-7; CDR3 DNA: TGTGCCAGCTCATCCACAGGGGTGGGTTACGAGCAGTACTTC; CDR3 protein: CASSSTGVGYEQYF
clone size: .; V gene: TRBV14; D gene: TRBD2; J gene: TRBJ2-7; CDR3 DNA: TGTGCCAGCAGCCAAGTCCCTAGCGGCGAGCAGTACTTC; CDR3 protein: CASSQVPSGEQYF
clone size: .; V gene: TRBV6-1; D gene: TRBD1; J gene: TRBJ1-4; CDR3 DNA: TGTGCCAGCAAGACAGGGGGACCAACTAATGAAAAACTGTTTTTT; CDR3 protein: CASKTGGPTNEKLFF
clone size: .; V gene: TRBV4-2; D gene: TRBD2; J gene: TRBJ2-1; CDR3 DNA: TGTGCCAGCAGCCAGGAGAGCGGGAGTACTTACAATGAGCAGTTCTTC; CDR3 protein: CASSQESGSTYNEQFF
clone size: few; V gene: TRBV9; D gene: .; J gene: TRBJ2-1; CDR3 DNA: TGTGCCAGCAGCGTCTCCGTGAGCTCCTACAATGAGCAGTTCTTC; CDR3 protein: CASSVSVSSYNEQFF
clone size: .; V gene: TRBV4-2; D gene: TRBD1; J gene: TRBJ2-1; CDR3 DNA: TGTGCCAGCAGCCAAGACAGGGGGCTAGGTGAGCAGTTCTTC; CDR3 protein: CASSQDRGLGEQFF
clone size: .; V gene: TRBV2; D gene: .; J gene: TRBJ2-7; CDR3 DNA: TGTGCCTACAGGAGGGGGGGGATTTCCTACGAGCAGTACTTC; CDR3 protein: CAYRRGGISYEQYF
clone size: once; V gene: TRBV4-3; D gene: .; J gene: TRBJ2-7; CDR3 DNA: TGCGCCAGCAGCCAAGATCGTGCTAGCGAGAAGTACGAGCAGTACTTC; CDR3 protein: CASSQDRASEKYEQYF
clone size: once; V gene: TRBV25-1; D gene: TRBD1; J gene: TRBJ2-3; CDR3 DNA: TGTGCCAGTGGGACAGGGGTGTCGACAGATACGCAGTATTTT; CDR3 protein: CASGTGVSTDTQYF
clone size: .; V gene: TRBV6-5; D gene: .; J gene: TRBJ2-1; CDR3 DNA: TGTGCCAGCAGTTACTCTCTCTACAATGAGCAGTTCTTC; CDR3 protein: CASSYSLYNEQFF
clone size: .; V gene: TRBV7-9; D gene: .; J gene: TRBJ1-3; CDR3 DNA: TGTGCCAGCAGCTCCAGGGGTTCTACTGGAAACACCATATATTTT; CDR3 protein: CASSSRGSTGNTIYF
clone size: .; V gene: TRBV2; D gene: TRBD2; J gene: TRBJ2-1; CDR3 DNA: TGTGCCAGCAGCGCCTCTAGCGGGGGGGCCCATGAGCAGTTCTTC; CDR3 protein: CASSASSGGAHEQFF
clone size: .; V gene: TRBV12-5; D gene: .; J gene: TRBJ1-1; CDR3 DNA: TGTGCTAGTGTTAAGGGACAGAACACTGAAGCTTTCTTT; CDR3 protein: CASVKGQNTEAFF
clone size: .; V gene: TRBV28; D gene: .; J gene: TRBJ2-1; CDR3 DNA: TGTGCCAGCAGTCTGCAACTAGTACGCAATGAGCAGTTCTTC; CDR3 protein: CASSLQLVRNEQFF
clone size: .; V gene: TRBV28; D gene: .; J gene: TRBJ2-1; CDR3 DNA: TGTGCCAGCAGCCGACAGAAATTACGCTACAATGAGCAGTTCTTC; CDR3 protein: CASSRQKLRYNEQFF
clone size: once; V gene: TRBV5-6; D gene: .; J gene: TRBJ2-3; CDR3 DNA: TGTGCCAGCACTGACGACCGGGACACCCACACAGATACGCAGTATTTT; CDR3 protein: CASTDDRDTHTDTQYF
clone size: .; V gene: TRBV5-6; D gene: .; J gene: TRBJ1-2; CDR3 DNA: TGTGCCAGCAGCTCACCCCAGGGGCTCTCTGGGGGCTACACCTTC; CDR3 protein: CASSSPQGLSGGYTF
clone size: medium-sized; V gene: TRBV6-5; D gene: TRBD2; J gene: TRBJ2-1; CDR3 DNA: TGTGCCAGCAGTTCGATCGGGACTAGCGGGGGTAGTGAGCAGTTCTTC; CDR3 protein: CASSSIGTSGGSEQFF
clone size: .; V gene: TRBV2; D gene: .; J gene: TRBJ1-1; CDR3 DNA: TGTGCCAGCAGTGAAGAGGCGGCTCCGAACACTGAAGCTTTCTTT; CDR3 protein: CASSEEAAPNTEAFF
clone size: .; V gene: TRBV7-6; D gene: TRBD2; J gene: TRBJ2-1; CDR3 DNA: TGTGCCAGCAGCCCCCATTCTGCCAGCGGGAGAAGCATTTCCTACAATGAGCAGTTCTTC; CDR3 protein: CASSPHSASGRSISYNEQFF
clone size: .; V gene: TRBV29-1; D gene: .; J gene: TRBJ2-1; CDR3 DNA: TGCAGCGCCTACAGCTATGAGCAGTTCTTC; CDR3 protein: CSAYSYEQFF
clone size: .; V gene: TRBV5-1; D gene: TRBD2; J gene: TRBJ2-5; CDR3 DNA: TGCGCCAGCACCGTGACTAGCGGGAGAAAAGAGACCCAGTACTTC; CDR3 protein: CASTVTSGRKETQYF
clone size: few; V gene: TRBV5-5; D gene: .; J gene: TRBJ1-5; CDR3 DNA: TGTGCCAGCAGCTTGTATAGCCATCAGCCCCAGCATTTT; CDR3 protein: CASSLYSHQPQHF
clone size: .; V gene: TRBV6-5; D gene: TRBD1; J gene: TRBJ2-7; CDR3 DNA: TGTGCCAGCAGACAGGACAGGGCCTTCTCCAACGAGCAGTACTTC; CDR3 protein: CASRQDRAFSNEQYF
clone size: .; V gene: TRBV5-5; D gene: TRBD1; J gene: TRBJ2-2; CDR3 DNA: TGTGCCAGCAGCGGCGGGACAGGGGGCGGCATTAACACCGGGGAGCTGTTTTTT; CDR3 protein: CASSGGTGGGINTGELFF
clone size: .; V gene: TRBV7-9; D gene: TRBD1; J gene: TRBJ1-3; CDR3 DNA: TGTGCCAGCAGCACCCGGGACAGGGCTGGAAACACCATATATTTT; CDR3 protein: CASSTRDRAGNTIYF
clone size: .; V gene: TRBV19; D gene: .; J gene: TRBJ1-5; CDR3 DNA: TGTGCCAGTAGTATTGAGGTGCAGCCCCAGCATTTT; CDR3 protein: CASSIEVQPQHF
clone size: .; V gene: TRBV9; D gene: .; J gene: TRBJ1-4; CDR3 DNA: TGTGCCAGCAGCGTACGGTGGGGCTTGGGTGAAAAACTGTTTTTT; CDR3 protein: CASSVRWGLGEKLFF
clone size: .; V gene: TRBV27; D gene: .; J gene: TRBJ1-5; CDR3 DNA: TGTGCCAGCAGTTTATATAATACAGGGATAGGCAATCAGCCCCAGCATTTT; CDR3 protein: CASSLYNTGIGNQPQHF
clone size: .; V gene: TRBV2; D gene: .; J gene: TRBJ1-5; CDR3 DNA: TGTGCCAGCATGGAGGGGTTTGGAGGTCAGCCCCAGCATTTT; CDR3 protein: CASMEGFGGQPQHF
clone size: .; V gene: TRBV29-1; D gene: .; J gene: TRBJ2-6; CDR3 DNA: TGCAGCGTTAGAGAACAGAACTCTGGGGCCAACGTCCTGACTTTC; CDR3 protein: CSVREQNSGANVLTF
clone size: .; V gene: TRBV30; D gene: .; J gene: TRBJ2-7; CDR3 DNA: TGTGCCTGGAGTGCCAGGGGGGTTCGGGAGCAGTACTTC; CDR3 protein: CAWSARGVREQYF
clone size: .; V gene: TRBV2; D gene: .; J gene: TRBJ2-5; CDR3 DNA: TGTGCCAGCAGTGACGAAGAGACCCAGTACTTC; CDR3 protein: CASSDEETQYF
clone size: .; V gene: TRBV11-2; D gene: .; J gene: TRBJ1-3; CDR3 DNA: TGTGCCAGCAGCATACAGGGAAACACCATATATTTT; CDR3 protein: CASSIQGNTIYF
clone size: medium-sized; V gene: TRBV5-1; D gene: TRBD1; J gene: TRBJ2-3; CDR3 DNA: TGCGCCAGCAGCCAGGACAGGGGCACAGATACGCAGTATTTT; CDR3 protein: CASSQDRGTDTQYF
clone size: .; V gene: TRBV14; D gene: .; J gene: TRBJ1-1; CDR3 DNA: TGTGCCAGCAGCCAAGTATGGGCTGATCGTACTGAAGCTTTCTTT; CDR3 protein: CASSQVWADRTEAFF
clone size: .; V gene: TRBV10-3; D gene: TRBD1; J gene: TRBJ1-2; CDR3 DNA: TGTGCCATCAGGCTCGACAGGGACGGGGGCTACACCTTC; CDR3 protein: CAIRLDRDGGYTF
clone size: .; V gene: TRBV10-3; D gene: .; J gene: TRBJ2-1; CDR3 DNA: TGTGCCATCAGTGAGCGGGCAGGGAGGTCCTATGAGCAGTTCTTC; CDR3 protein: CAISERAGRSYEQFF
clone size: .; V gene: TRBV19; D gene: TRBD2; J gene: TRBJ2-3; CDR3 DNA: TGTGCCAGTAGTATCCGACTAGCGGGGGCAGATACGCAGTATTTT; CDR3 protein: CASSIRLAGADTQYF
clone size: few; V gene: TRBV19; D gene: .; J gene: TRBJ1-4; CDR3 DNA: TGTGCCAGTAGTTTCCGGGAGACTAATGAAAAACTGTTTTTT; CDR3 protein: CASSFRETNEKLFF
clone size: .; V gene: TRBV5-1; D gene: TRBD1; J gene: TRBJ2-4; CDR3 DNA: TGCGCCAGCAGGGGGACCCACAGGGGGAACATTCAGTACTTC; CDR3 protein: CASRGTHRGNIQYF
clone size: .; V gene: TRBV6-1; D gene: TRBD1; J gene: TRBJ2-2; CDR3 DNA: TGTGCCAGCAGTGGGACAGAAGTGGGGACAGGGAATACCGGGGAGCTGTTTTTT; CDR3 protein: CASSGTEVGTGNTGELFF
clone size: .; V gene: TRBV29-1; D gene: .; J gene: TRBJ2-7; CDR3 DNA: TGCAGCGTTGAAGTCAGGAACACCTACGAGCAGTACTTC; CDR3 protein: CSVEVRNTYEQYF
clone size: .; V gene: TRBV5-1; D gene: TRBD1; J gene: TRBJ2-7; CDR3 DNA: TGCGCCAGCAGCCGGGACAGGAGCTCCTACGAGCAGTACTTC; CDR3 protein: CASSRDRSSYEQYF
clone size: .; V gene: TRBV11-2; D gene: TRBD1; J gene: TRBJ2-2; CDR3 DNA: TGTGCCAGCAGCAGTTGGACAGGGATAGCCGGGGAGCTGTTTTTT; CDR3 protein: CASSSWTGIAGELFF
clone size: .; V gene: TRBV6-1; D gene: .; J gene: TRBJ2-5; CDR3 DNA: TGTGCTTTACAGGGTACTCTCGTGGAGACCCAGTACTTC; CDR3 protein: CALQGTLVETQYF
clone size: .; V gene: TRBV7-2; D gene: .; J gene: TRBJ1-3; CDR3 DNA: TGTGCCAGCGGCGACTGGAGCTCTGGAAACACCATATATTTT; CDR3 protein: CASGDWSSGNTIYF
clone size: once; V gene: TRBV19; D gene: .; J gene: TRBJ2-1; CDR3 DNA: TGTGCCAGTAGTATTATCGGCGGGGGTGGGGGGCGGAATATCAATGAGCAGTTCTTC; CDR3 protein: CASSIIGGGGGRNINEQFF
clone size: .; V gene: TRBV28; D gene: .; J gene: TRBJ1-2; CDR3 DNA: TGTGCCAGCAGCGCCCCCTTCGGCAGGGCCTATGACTACACCTTC; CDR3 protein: CASSAPFGRAYDYTF
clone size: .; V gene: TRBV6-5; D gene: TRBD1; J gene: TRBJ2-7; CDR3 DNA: TGTGCCAGCAGTTACGGCCAGGGGGTGCGGGAGCAGTACTTC; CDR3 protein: CASSYGQGVREQYF
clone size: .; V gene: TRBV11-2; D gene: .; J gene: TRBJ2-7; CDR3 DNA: TGTGCCAGCAGCTTAGGAGGGAACAGGGAAATCAACTACGAGCAGTACTTC; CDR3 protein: CASSLGGNREINYEQYF
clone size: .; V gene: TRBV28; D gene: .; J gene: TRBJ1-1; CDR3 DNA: TGTGCCAGCACAGGTGCAGACGACACTGAAGCTTTCTTT; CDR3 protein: CASTGADDTEAFF
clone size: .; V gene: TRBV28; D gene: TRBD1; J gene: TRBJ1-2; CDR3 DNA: TGTGCCAGCAGTTTTGAGGTGGGCAGGGGGTATGGCTACACCTTC; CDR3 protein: CASSFEVGRGYGYTF